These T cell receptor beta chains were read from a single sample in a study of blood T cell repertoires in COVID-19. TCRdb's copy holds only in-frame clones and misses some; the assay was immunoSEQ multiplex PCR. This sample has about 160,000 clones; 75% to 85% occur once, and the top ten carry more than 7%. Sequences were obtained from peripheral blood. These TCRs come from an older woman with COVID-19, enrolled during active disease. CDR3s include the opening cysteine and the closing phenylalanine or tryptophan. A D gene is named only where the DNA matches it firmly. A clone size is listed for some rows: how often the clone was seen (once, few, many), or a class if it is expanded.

CDR3 protein: CASSYQGAGYGYTF
CDR3 DNA: TGTGCCAGCAGTTATCAGGGGGCCGGCTATGGCTACACCTTC
clone size: .
D gene: TRBD1
V gene: TRBV6-5
J gene: TRBJ1-2

CDR3 protein: CASSLRLTGGGLATNEKLFF
CDR3 DNA: TGTGCCAGCAGCTTACGTCTAACAGGGGGCGGGCTCGCAACTAATGAAAAACTGTTTTTT
clone size: few
D gene: .
V gene: TRBV21-1
J gene: TRBJ1-4

CDR3 protein: CASSFDDRGEKLFF
CDR3 DNA: TGTGCCAGCAGCTTCGACGACAGGGGTGAAAAACTGTTTTTT
clone size: .
D gene: TRBD1
V gene: TRBV7-9
J gene: TRBJ1-4

CDR3 protein: CASSPRLGDKNEQYF
CDR3 DNA: TGTGCCAGCAGCCCCAGACTAGGCGACAAAAACGAGCAGTACTTC
clone size: .
D gene: .
V gene: TRBV14
J gene: TRBJ2-7

CDR3 protein: CASSDSGLGEAFF
CDR3 DNA: TGCGCCAGCTCGGACTCGGGCTTGGGGGAAGCTTTCTTT
clone size: .
D gene: .
V gene: TRBV5-1
J gene: TRBJ1-1

CDR3 protein: CASADRTGNNSPLHF
CDR3 DNA: TGTGCCAGCGCCGACCGGACAGGGAATAATTCACCCCTCCACTTT
clone size: few
D gene: TRBD1
V gene: TRBV28
J gene: TRBJ1-6

CDR3 protein: CASSPQGRGEKLFF
CDR3 DNA: TGTGCCAGCTCACCCCAGGGAAGGGGAGAAAAACTGTTTTTT
clone size: .
D gene: .
V gene: TRBV18
J gene: TRBJ1-4

CDR3 protein: CASSYTGVGSNYGYTF
CDR3 DNA: TGTGCCAGCAGCTATACAGGGGTTGGTTCTAACTATGGCTACACCTTC
clone size: .
D gene: TRBD1
V gene: TRBV27
J gene: TRBJ1-2

CDR3 protein: CASSEMRTTNEKLFF
CDR3 DNA: TGTGCCAGCAGTGAAATGCGGACAACTAATGAAAAACTGTTTTTT
clone size: .
D gene: .
V gene: TRBV6-1
J gene: TRBJ1-4

CDR3 protein: CASSWTGTVEHNEQFF
CDR3 DNA: TGCGCCAGCAGCTGGACCGGGACAGTTGAACACAATGAGCAGTTCTTC
clone size: .
D gene: TRBD1
V gene: TRBV5-1
J gene: TRBJ2-1

CDR3 protein: CAISEVTGDYGYTF
CDR3 DNA: TGTGCCATCAGTGAGGTGACAGGGGACTATGGCTACACCTTC
clone size: .
D gene: TRBD1
V gene: TRBV10-3
J gene: TRBJ1-2

CDR3 protein: CASSFPGRIDEQFF
CDR3 DNA: TGTGCCAGCAGCTTTCCGGGAAGAATAGATGAGCAGTTCTTC
clone size: .
D gene: .
V gene: TRBV5-4
J gene: TRBJ2-1

CDR3 protein: CASSSGLAGTAKNIQYF
CDR3 DNA: TGTGCCAGCAGTTCGGGACTAGCGGGGACAGCCAAAAACATTCAGTACTTC
clone size: .
D gene: TRBD2
V gene: TRBV6-2/TRBV6-3
J gene: TRBJ2-4

CDR3 protein: CSVARAASEQYF
CDR3 DNA: TGCAGCGTTGCCAGGGCGGCCTCTGAGCAGTACTTC
clone size: .
D gene: .
V gene: TRBV29-1
J gene: TRBJ2-7

CDR3 protein: CSASGSGLAGYNEQFF
CDR3 DNA: TGCAGTGCTAGTGGTTCGGGACTAGCGGGCTACAATGAGCAGTTCTTC
clone size: .
D gene: TRBD2
V gene: TRBV20-1
J gene: TRBJ2-1

CDR3 protein: CATSDRGGEGYTF
CDR3 DNA: TGTGCCACCAGTGACCGGGGGGGCGAGGGCTACACCTTC
clone size: few
D gene: .
V gene: TRBV24-1
J gene: TRBJ1-2

CDR3 protein: CASSLGAGRGTDTQYF
CDR3 DNA: TGTGCCAGCAGCTTAGGCGCGGGGCGGGGCACAGATACGCAGTATTTT
clone size: .
D gene: .
V gene: TRBV7-6
J gene: TRBJ2-3

CDR3 protein: CASSLSGTAGNTIYF
CDR3 DNA: TGCGCCAGCAGCTTGTCGGGGACAGCTGGAAACACCATATATTTT
clone size: .
D gene: TRBD1
V gene: TRBV5-1
J gene: TRBJ1-3

CDR3 protein: CAWDRDSNQPQHF
CDR3 DNA: TGTGCCTGGGACAGGGATAGCAATCAGCCCCAGCATTTT
clone size: .
D gene: TRBD1
V gene: TRBV30
J gene: TRBJ1-5

CDR3 protein: CASGGLAGYNEQFF
CDR3 DNA: TGTGCCAGCGGAGGACTAGCGGGATACAATGAGCAGTTCTTC
clone size: .
D gene: TRBD2
V gene: TRBV7-9
J gene: TRBJ2-1

CDR3 protein: CASSLSPSPRSSYEQYF
CDR3 DNA: TGTGCCAGCAGTTTATCGCCTAGCCCACGAAGCTCCTACGAGCAGTACTTC
clone size: .
D gene: .
V gene: TRBV27
J gene: TRBJ2-7

CDR3 protein: CASSIIGQYSNQPQHF
CDR3 DNA: TGTGCCAGTAGTATAATTGGACAGTATAGCAATCAGCCCCAGCATTTT
clone size: .
D gene: .
V gene: TRBV19
J gene: TRBJ1-5

CDR3 protein: CAISGDRREGYTF
CDR3 DNA: TGTGCCATCAGTGGGGACAGGCGAGAGGGCTACACCTTC
clone size: .
D gene: TRBD1
V gene: TRBV10-3
J gene: TRBJ1-2

CDR3 protein: CASSELQTYGYTF
CDR3 DNA: TGCGCCAGCAGTGAGCTACAGACCTATGGCTACACCTTC
clone size: .
D gene: .
V gene: TRBV10-2
J gene: TRBJ1-2

CDR3 protein: CASSVGTSGGGEQFF
CDR3 DNA: TGTGCCAGCAGTGTCGGGACTAGCGGGGGGGGTGAGCAGTTCTTC
clone size: .
D gene: TRBD2
V gene: TRBV3-1/TRBV3-2
J gene: TRBJ2-1

CDR3 protein: CASSLGGGAGNTIYF
CDR3 DNA: TGTGCCAGCAGCTTAGGAGGTGGGGCTGGAAACACCATATATTTT
clone size: .
D gene: .
V gene: TRBV7-3
J gene: TRBJ1-3

CDR3 protein: CSASDASGRATGELFF
CDR3 DNA: TGCAGTGCTAGTGATGCTAGCGGGAGGGCCACCGGGGAGCTGTTTTTT
clone size: .
D gene: TRBD2
V gene: TRBV20-1
J gene: TRBJ2-2

CDR3 protein: CASSFQGQGYGYTF
CDR3 DNA: TGTGCCAGCAGTTTCCAGGGACAGGGCTATGGCTACACCTTC
clone size: .
D gene: TRBD1
V gene: TRBV28
J gene: TRBJ1-2

CDR3 protein: CSVPRTGGNEQFF
CDR3 DNA: TGCAGCGTCCCCAGGACAGGGGGGAATGAGCAGTTCTTC
clone size: .
D gene: TRBD1
V gene: TRBV29-1
J gene: TRBJ2-1

CDR3 protein: CASSLGRANTGELFF
CDR3 DNA: TGCGCCAGCAGCTTAGGCAGGGCGAACACCGGGGAGCTGTTTTTT
clone size: few
D gene: .
V gene: TRBV5-1
J gene: TRBJ2-2

CDR3 protein: CASSLGFFQSDRNTGELFF
CDR3 DNA: TGTGCCAGCAGCTTAGGGTTCTTCCAAAGTGACAGGAACACCGGGGAGCTGTTTTTT
clone size: .
D gene: .
V gene: TRBV7-3
J gene: TRBJ2-2

CDR3 protein: CASSQVLGAGNTIYF
CDR3 DNA: TGCGCCAGCAGCCAAGTCCTAGGGGCTGGAAACACCATATATTTT
clone size: .
D gene: .
V gene: TRBV4-3
J gene: TRBJ1-3

CDR3 protein: CSVRGTAAVETQYF
CDR3 DNA: TGCAGCGTGAGGGGGACGGCAGCCGTCGAGACCCAGTACTTC
clone size: .
D gene: .
V gene: TRBV29-1
J gene: TRBJ2-5

CDR3 protein: CSASRGGPKETQYF
CDR3 DNA: TGCAGTGCTAGTCGGGGGGGCCCAAAGGAGACCCAGTACTTC
clone size: .
D gene: TRBD2
V gene: TRBV20-1
J gene: TRBJ2-5

CDR3 protein: CASSRTDTREMNTEAFF
CDR3 DNA: TGTGCCAGCAGTCGGACCGACACCCGGGAAATGAACACTGAAGCTTTCTTT
clone size: few
D gene: .
V gene: TRBV6-6
J gene: TRBJ1-1

CDR3 protein: CASSRGQGVVYGYTF
CDR3 DNA: TGTGCCAGCAGTAGGGGACAGGGGGTAGTCTATGGCTACACCTTC
clone size: .
D gene: TRBD1
V gene: TRBV6-5
J gene: TRBJ1-2

CDR3 protein: CASSRDSATNEKLFF
CDR3 DNA: TGCGCCAGCAGCCGGGACAGCGCAACTAATGAAAAACTGTTTTTT
clone size: .
D gene: TRBD1
V gene: TRBV10-1
J gene: TRBJ1-4

CDR3 protein: CASSQERGENQETQYF
CDR3 DNA: TGCGCCAGCAGCCAAGAGCGGGGGGAAAACCAAGAGACCCAGTACTTC
clone size: .
D gene: TRBD2
V gene: TRBV4-1
J gene: TRBJ2-5

CDR3 protein: CASSRRGQPPTDTQYF
CDR3 DNA: TGTGCCAGCAGTCGCAGGGGGCAGCCCCCTACAGATACGCAGTATTTT
clone size: once
D gene: TRBD1
V gene: TRBV27
J gene: TRBJ2-3

CDR3 protein: CASSARDRAPYGYTF
CDR3 DNA: TGTGCCAGCAGCGCCCGGGACAGGGCTCCCTATGGCTACACCTTC
clone size: few
D gene: TRBD1
V gene: TRBV9
J gene: TRBJ1-2

CDR3 protein: CASPITGEVGYTF
CDR3 DNA: TGTGCCAGCCCAATAACAGGGGAGGTTGGCTACACCTTC
clone size: once
D gene: .
V gene: TRBV21-1
J gene: TRBJ1-2

CDR3 protein: CASSTSDIRQYF
CDR3 DNA: TGTGCCAGCAGTACATCGGACATCAGGCAGTACTTC
clone size: .
D gene: .
V gene: TRBV5-6
J gene: TRBJ2-7

CDR3 protein: CASSPISNSPLHF
CDR3 DNA: TGTGCCAGCAGTCCCATCAGTAATTCACCCCTCCACTTT
clone size: .
D gene: .
V gene: TRBV27
J gene: TRBJ1-6

CDR3 protein: CASSLVLAGANTGELFF
CDR3 DNA: TGTGCCAGCAGCTTAGTACTAGCGGGGGCGAACACCGGGGAGCTGTTTTTT
clone size: .
D gene: TRBD2
V gene: TRBV7-9
J gene: TRBJ2-2

CDR3 protein: CASRVWWTGGDTGELFF
CDR3 DNA: TGTGCCAGCAGGGTCTGGTGGACAGGGGGTGACACCGGGGAGCTGTTTTTT
clone size: .
D gene: TRBD1
V gene: TRBV27
J gene: TRBJ2-2

CDR3 protein: CASSPETSGSADTQYF
CDR3 DNA: TGTGCCAGCTCACCAGAGACTAGCGGGAGCGCAGATACGCAGTATTTT
clone size: .
D gene: TRBD2
V gene: TRBV18
J gene: TRBJ2-3

CDR3 protein: CASSLAGARETQYF
CDR3 DNA: TGTGCCAGCAGCCTAGCGGGAGCGCGGGAGACCCAGTACTTC
clone size: .
D gene: TRBD2
V gene: TRBV7-3
J gene: TRBJ2-5

CDR3 protein: CASSQDPVLAGWETQYF
CDR3 DNA: TGTGCCAGCAGCCAAGACCCTGTTCTAGCGGGGTGGGAGACCCAGTACTTC
clone size: .
D gene: TRBD2
V gene: TRBV3-1/TRBV3-2
J gene: TRBJ2-5

CDR3 protein: CASSRDRGGYGYTF
CDR3 DNA: TGTGCCAGCAGTCGAGACAGGGGGGGTTATGGCTACACCTTC
clone size: many
D gene: TRBD1
V gene: TRBV27
J gene: TRBJ1-2

CDR3 protein: CASTSLSSYEQYF
CDR3 DNA: TGTGCCAGCACTAGCCTTAGCTCCTACGAGCAGTACTTC
clone size: once
D gene: .
V gene: TRBV6-5
J gene: TRBJ2-7

CDR3 protein: CASSLAPGTGESPLHF
CDR3 DNA: TGTGCCAGCAGCTTGGCCCCCGGGACAGGGGAATCACCCCTCCACTTT
clone size: .
D gene: TRBD1
V gene: TRBV5-5
J gene: TRBJ1-6

CDR3 protein: CASGLRDRGENEQFF
CDR3 DNA: TGTGCCAGCGGCCTCCGGGACAGGGGAGAGAATGAGCAGTTCTTC
clone size: .
D gene: TRBD1
V gene: TRBV7-3
J gene: TRBJ2-1

CDR3 protein: CASSQGQVNTEAFF
CDR3 DNA: TGTGCCAGCAGCCAAGGACAGGTGAACACTGAAGCTTTCTTT
clone size: .
D gene: .
V gene: TRBV4-2
J gene: TRBJ1-1

CDR3 protein: CASSQQSPNEKLFF
CDR3 DNA: TGCGCCAGCAGCCAACAGAGCCCCAATGAAAAACTGTTTTTT
clone size: .
D gene: .
V gene: TRBV5-1
J gene: TRBJ1-4

CDR3 protein: CSAGGASGRADYEQYF
CDR3 DNA: TGCAGTGCTGGTGGGGCTAGCGGGAGGGCGGATTACGAGCAGTACTTC
clone size: .
D gene: TRBD2
V gene: TRBV20-1
J gene: TRBJ2-7

CDR3 protein: CASSSSGRPEQYF
CDR3 DNA: TGTGCCAGCAGTTCCAGCGGGAGACCCGAGCAGTACTTC
clone size: .
D gene: TRBD2
V gene: TRBV6-5
J gene: TRBJ2-7

CDR3 protein: CASSLAGRQETQYF
CDR3 DNA: TGCGCCAGCAGCTTAGCGGGGAGACAAGAGACCCAGTACTTC
clone size: .
D gene: TRBD2
V gene: TRBV5-1
J gene: TRBJ2-5

CDR3 protein: CASSPGLAGFETQYF
CDR3 DNA: TGTGCCAGCAGCCCGGGACTAGCGGGGTTTGAGACCCAGTACTTC
clone size: .
D gene: TRBD2
V gene: TRBV5-4
J gene: TRBJ2-5

CDR3 protein: CASSPLRITQETQYF
CDR3 DNA: TGTGCCAGCAGCCCCCTCAGAATCACGCAAGAGACCCAGTACTTC
clone size: .
D gene: .
V gene: TRBV5-5
J gene: TRBJ2-5